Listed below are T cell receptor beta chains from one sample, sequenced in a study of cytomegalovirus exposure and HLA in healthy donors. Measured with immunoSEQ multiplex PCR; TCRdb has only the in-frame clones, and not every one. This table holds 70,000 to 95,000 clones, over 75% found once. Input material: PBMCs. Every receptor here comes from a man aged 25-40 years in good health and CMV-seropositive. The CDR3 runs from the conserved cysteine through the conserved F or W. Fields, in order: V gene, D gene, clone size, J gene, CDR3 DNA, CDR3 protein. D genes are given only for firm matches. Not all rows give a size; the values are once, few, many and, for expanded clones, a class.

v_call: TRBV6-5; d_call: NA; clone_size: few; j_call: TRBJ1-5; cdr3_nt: TGTGCCAGCAGTTGGACCGGGGGAGGAAGCAATCAGCCCCAGCATTTT; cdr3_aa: CASSWTGGGSNQPQHF
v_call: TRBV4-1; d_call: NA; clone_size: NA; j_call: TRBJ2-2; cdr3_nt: TGCGCCAGCAGCCAAGATGGAAAGGGGTGGACCGGGGAGCTGTTTTTT; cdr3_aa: CASSQDGKGWTGELFF
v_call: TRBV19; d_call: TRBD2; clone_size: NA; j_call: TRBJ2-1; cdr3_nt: TGTGCCAGTCAATGGGGTAGCGGGAGCTACAATGAGCAGTTCTTC; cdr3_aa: CASQWGSGSYNEQFF
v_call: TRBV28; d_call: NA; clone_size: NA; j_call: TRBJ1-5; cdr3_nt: TGTGCCAGCAGTATCAGGGGCTATCGGCAGCCCCAGCATTTT; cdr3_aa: CASSIRGYRQPQHF
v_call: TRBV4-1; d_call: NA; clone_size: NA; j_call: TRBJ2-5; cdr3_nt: TGCGCCAGCAGCCAAGATCCTAGTGAAGAGACCCAGTACTTC; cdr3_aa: CASSQDPSEETQYF
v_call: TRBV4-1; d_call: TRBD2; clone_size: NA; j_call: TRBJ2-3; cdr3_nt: TGCGCCAGCAGCCAAGGGACGTTGATAGCGGGAGTGCTAGGCACAGATACGCAGTATTTT; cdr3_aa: CASSQGTLIAGVLGTDTQYF
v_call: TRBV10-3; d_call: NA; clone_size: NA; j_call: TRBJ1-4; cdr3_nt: TGTGCCATCAGTGGCTCGGGGGGCGCGAGTGAAAAACTGTTTTTT; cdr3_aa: CAISGSGGASEKLFF
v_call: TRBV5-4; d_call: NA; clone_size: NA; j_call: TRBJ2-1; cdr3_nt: TGTGCCAGCAGCCCTGGGGGGGGCGCGAGAAACAATGAGCAGTTCTTC; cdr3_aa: CASSPGGGARNNEQFF
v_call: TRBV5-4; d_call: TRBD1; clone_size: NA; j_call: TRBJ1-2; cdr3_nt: TGTGCCAGCAGCTTGCAGGGGGAGAATGGCTACACCTTC; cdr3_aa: CASSLQGENGYTF
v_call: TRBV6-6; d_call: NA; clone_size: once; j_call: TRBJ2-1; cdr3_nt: TGTGCCAGCAGCGGACACATCTACAATGAGCAGTTCTTC; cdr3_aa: CASSGHIYNEQFF
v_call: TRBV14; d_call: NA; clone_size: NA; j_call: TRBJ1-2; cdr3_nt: TGTGCCAGCAGCCAAGATCGCGGGGGGCGCAAGGGCTACACCTTC; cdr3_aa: CASSQDRGGRKGYTF
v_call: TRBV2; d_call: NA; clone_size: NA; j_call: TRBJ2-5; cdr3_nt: TGTGCCAGCAGTGAAGGACAGAACCGCGGGACCCAGTACTTC; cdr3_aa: CASSEGQNRGTQYF
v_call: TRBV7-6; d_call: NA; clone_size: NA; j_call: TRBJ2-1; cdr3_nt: TGTGCCAGCAGCTTAGCGGGTAGCACCGATGAGCAGTTCTTC; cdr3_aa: CASSLAGSTDEQFF
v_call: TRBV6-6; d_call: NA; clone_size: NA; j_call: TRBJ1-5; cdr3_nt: TGTGCCAGCAGGCACAGGGATAGCAATCAGCCCCAGCATTTT; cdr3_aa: CASRHRDSNQPQHF
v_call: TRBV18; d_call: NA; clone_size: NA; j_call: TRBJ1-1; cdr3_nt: TGTGCCAGCTCACCCCGACAGGCCTCTTCGAACACTGAAGCTTTCTTT; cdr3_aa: CASSPRQASSNTEAFF
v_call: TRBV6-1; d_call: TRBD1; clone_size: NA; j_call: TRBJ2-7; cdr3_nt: TGTGCCACCAGGAAGCCGGGACAGGGGGTATACGAGCAGTACTTC; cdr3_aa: CATRKPGQGVYEQYF
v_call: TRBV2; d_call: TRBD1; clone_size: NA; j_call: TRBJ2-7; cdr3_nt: TGTGCCAGCAGTGGAACCGGGACAGGGAGCGAGCAGTACTTC; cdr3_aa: CASSGTGTGSEQYF
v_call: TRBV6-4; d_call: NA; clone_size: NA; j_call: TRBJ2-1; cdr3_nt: TGTGCCAGCAGTGACGGGGGGTCCTACAATGAGCAGTTCTTC; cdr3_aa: CASSDGGSYNEQFF
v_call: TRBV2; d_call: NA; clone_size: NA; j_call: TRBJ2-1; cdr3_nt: TGTGCCAGCACGGACACTCTAAGGGATGAGCAGTTCTTC; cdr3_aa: CASTDTLRDEQFF
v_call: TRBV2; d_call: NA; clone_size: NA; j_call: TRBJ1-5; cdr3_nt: TGTGCCAGCAGTGGACTCCCTCAGCCCCAGCATTTT; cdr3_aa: CASSGLPQPQHF
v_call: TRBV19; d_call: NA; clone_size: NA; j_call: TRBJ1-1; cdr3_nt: TGTGCCAGTAGTATGCGGGCAAGTGAAGCTTTCTTT; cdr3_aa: CASSMRASEAFF
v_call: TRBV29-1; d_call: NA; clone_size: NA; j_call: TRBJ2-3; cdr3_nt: TGCAGCGTTGAAGGTCTCCTCAGCACAGATACGCAGTATTTT; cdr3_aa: CSVEGLLSTDTQYF
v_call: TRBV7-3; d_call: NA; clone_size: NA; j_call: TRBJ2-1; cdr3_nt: TGTGCCAGCAGCCCGACAGTGAGCTCCTACAATGAGCAGTTCTTC; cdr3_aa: CASSPTVSSYNEQFF
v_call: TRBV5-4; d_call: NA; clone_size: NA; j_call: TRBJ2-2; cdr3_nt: TGTGCCAGCAGCTTCGGCAGGGAGAACACCGGGGAGCTGTTTTTT; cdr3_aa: CASSFGRENTGELFF
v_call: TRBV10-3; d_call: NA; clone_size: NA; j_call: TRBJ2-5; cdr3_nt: TGTGCCATCAGTGCAACATCCCAAGAGACCCAGTACTTC; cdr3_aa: CAISATSQETQYF
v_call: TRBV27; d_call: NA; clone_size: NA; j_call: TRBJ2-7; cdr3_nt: TGTGCCAGTCGTCGAGGGGGAGGGGGTTACGAGCAGTACTTC; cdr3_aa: CASRRGGGGYEQYF
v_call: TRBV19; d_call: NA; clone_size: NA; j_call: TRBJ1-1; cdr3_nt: TGTGCCAGTACCAGATACCAGATTTACACTGAAGCTTTCTTT; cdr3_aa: CASTRYQIYTEAFF
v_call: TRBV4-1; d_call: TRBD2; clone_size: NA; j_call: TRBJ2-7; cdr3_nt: TGCGCCAGCAGTCGGGGGAGCGCGGGGGGATACGAGCAGTACTTC; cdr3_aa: CASSRGSAGGYEQYF
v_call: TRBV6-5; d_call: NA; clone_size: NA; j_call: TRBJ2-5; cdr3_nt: TGTGCCAGCAGTTACTCGCGGACAACGGGAGAGACCCAGTACTTC; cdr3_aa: CASSYSRTTGETQYF
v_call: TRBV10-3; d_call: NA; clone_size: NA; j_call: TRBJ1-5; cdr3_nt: TGTGCCATCAGTGTCGCGGGCAATCAGCCCCAGCATTTT; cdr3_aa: CAISVAGNQPQHF
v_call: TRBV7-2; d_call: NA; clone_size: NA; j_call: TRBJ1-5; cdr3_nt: TGTGCCAGCAGCTTAGTTGGGACATCTAATCAGCCCCAGCATTTT; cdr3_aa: CASSLVGTSNQPQHF
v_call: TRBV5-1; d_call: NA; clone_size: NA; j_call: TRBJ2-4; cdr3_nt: TGCGCCAGCAGCTTGGGGTCTTTCGCGGGACAAAACATTCAGTACTTC; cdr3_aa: CASSLGSFAGQNIQYF
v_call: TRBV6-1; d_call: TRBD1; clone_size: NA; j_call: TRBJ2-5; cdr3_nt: TGTGCCAGCAGCGGGACAGGAGAGACCCAGTACTTC; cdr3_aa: CASSGTGETQYF
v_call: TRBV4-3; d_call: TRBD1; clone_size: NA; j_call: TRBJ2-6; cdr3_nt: TGCGCCAGCAGCCAAGCCCCAGACAGGGGGCTGGGGTCTGGGGCCAACGTCCTGACTTTC; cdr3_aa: CASSQAPDRGLGSGANVLTF
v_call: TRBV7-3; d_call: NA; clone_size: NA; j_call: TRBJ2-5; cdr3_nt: TGTGCCAGCAGCCCAACGTTAACAACCTTTTACCAAGAGACCCAGTACTTC; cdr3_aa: CASSPTLTTFYQETQYF
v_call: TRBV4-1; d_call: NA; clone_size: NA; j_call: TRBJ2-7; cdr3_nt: TGCGCCAGCAGCACCACCGGGACAAGACGCTACGAGCAGTACTTC; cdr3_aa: CASSTTGTRRYEQYF
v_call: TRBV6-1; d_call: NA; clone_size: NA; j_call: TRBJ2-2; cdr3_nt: TGTGCCAGCGTTAGGGGACTCACCTCCGGGGAGCTGTTTTTT; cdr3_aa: CASVRGLTSGELFF
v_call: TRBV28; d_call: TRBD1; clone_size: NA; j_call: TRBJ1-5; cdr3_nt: TGTGCCAGCAGCCGCCGGGACAGGTTACTTAATCAGCCCCAGCATTTT; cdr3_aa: CASSRRDRLLNQPQHF
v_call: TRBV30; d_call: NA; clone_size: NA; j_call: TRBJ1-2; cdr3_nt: TGTGCCTGGAGTGTACCCGGACGACAGAACTATGGCTACACCTTC; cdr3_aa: CAWSVPGRQNYGYTF
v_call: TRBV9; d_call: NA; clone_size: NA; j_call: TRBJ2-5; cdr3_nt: TGTGCCAGCAGCGTAGGGGGTAGCGTAGAAGAGACCCAGTACTTC; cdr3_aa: CASSVGGSVEETQYF
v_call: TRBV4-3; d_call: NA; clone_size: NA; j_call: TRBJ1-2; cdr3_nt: TGCGCCAGCAGCCAAGATAGTTATGGCTACACCTTC; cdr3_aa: CASSQDSYGYTF
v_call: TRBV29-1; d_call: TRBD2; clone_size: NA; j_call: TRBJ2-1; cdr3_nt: TGCAGCGGACTAGCGCCGAGCTCCTACAATGAGCAGTTCTTC; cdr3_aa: CSGLAPSSYNEQFF
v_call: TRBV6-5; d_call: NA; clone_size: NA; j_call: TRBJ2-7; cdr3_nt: TGTGCCAGCAGTTACTCCGGGGAGGGGGACTACGAGCAGTACTTC; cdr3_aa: CASSYSGEGDYEQYF
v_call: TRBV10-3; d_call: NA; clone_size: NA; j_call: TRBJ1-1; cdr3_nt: TGTGCCACCCTCAGCGACACTGAAGCTTTCTTT; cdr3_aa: CATLSDTEAFF
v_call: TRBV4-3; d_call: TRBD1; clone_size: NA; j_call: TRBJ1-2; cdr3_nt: TGCGCCAGCAGCCAAGATCTACTCAGGGGGCTGGGCTACACCTTC; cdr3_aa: CASSQDLLRGLGYTF
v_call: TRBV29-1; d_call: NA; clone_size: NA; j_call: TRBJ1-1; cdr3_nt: TGCAGCGGGGTGGTGGCAGGGGATAATACTGAAGCTTTCTTT; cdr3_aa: CSGVVAGDNTEAFF
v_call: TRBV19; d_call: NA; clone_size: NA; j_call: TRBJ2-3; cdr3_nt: TGTGCCAGTAGTATTCCCGGCGGGGGCAACACAGATACGCAGTATTTT; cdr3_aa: CASSIPGGGNTDTQYF
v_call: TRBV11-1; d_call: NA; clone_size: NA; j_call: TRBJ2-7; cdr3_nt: TGTGCCAGCAGCCGGCGGACTTTAGGGTACGAGCAGTACTTC; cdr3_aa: CASSRRTLGYEQYF
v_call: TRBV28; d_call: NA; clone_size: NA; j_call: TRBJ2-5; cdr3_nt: TGTGCCAGCAGTTTATGGGAGTACCAAGAGACCCAGTACTTC; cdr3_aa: CASSLWEYQETQYF
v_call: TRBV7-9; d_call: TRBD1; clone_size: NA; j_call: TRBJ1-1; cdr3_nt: TGTGCCAGCAGAACCGGGACAGGGGTGGCTTTCTTT; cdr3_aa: CASRTGTGVAFF
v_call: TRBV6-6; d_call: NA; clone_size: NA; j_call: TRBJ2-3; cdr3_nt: TGTGCCAGCAGGAGATCAGATACGCAGTATTTT; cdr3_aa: CASRRSDTQYF
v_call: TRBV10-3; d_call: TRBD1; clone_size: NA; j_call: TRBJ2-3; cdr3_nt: TGTGCCATCAGTGAACCCCCGGGACAGGGAGCAGATACGCAGTATTTT; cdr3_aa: CAISEPPGQGADTQYF
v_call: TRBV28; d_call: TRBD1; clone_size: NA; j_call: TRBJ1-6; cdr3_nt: TGTGCCAGCAGCCTGCTCAGGGGGCATTCACCCCTCCACTTT; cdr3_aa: CASSLLRGHSPLHF
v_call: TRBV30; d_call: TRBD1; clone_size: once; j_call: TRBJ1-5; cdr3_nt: TGTGCCTGGAGTGGACAGGGGGCTCAGCCCCAGCATTTT; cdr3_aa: CAWSGQGAQPQHF
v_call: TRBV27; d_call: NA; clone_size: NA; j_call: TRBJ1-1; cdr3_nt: TGTGCCAGCAGTTACCAGGCTCGACGGGATAAGGTGAACACTGAAGCTTTCTTT; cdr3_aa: CASSYQARRDKVNTEAFF
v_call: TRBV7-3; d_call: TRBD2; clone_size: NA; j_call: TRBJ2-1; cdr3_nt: TGTGCCAGCAGCTTAATTGCAGGAGCCGGGGCGGGAGACTATGAGCAGTTCTTC; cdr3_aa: CASSLIAGAGAGDYEQFF
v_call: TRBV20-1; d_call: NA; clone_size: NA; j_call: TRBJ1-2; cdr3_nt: TGCAGTGCCCAGGACAGAGACGGCTACACCTTC; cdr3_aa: CSAQDRDGYTF
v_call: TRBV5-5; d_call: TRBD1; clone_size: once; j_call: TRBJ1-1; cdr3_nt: TGTGCCAGCAGCTTGTACAGGGGGAACTTTGAAGCTTTCTTT; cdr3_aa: CASSLYRGNFEAFF
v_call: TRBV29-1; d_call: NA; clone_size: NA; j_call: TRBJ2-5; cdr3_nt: TGCAGCGTTGGCGGTGAGACCCAGTACTTC; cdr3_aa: CSVGGETQYF
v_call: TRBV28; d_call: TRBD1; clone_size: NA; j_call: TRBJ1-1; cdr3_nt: TGTGCCAGTGTTTACAGGGGTTCGATTGAAGCTTTCTTT; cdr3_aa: CASVYRGSIEAFF